This T cell receptor (beta chain) was profiled in a study of T-cell reconstitution after alpha-beta-depleted transplantation in children. Study results and limitations: Among T cells one year after transplant, newly produced cells accounted for most counts and diversity. In patients about two months after transplant, alpha-beta T cells reportedly arose from several hundred expanded graft clones.

Unique molecular identifiers were used in preparing the TCRbeta library. Via MiXCR, TCRdb re-called the PCR reads, giving one row per CDR3 protein. The sample yields 450,000 to 600,000 distinct CDR3 sequences, roughly a tenth seen once. CDR1 is MNHEY, CDR2 SVGAGI, per germline. Between the trimmed V and J ends, which lost 0 bases and 6 bases, there was a span of 15 bases. The CDR3 loop spans 16 amino acids. The sample holds many counts of this clonotype. Its antigen is unidentified. The V and J genes are TRBV6-5 and TRBJ2-1; D call uncertain. The origin of this receptor is a child aged 2-15 years with inherited bone marrow failure, due to receive a stem cell transplant. Sequencing was performed on PBMCs, taken before TCRalphabeta/CD19-depleted stem cell transplant. For the CDR3, the DNA is TGTGCCAGCAGTTACTCGATCAGCAACGGTGGCAATGAGCAGTTCTTC. This sequence encodes CASSYSISNGGNEQFF.